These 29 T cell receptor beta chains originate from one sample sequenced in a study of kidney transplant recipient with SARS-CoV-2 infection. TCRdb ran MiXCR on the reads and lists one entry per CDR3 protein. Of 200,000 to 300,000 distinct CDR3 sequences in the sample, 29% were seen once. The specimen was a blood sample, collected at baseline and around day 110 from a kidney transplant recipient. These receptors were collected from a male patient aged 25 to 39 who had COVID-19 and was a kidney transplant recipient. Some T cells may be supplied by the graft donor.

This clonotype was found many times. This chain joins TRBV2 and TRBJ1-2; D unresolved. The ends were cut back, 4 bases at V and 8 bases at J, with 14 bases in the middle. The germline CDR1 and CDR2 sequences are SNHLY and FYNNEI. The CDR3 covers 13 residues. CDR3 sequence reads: CASSVSDPRGYTF. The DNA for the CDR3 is TGTGCCAGCAGTGTCAGTGACCCTCGGGGCTACACCTTC.

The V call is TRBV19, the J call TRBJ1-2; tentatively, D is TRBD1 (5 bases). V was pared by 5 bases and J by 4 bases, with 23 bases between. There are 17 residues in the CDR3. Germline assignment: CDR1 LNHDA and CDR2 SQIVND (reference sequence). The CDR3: CASSWNWTNRKTYGYTF. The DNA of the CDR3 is TGTGCCAGTAGTTGGAATTGGACAAATCGAAAGACCTATGGCTACACCTTC.

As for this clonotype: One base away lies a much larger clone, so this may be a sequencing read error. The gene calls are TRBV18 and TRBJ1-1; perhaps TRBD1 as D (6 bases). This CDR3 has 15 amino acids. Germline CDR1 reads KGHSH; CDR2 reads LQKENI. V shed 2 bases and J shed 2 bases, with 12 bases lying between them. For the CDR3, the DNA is TGTGCCAGCTCACCAACGACAGGCGGAAACACTGAAGCTTTCTTT. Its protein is CASSPTTGGNTEAFF.

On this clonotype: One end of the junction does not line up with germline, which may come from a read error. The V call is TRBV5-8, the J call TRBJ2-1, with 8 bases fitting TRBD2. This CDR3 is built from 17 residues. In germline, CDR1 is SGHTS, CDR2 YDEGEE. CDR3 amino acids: CASSHGTVSGRMDEQIF. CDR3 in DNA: TGTGCCAGCAGCCACGGTACCGTGAGCGGGAGAATGGATGAGCAGATCTTC. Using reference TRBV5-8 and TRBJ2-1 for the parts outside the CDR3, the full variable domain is EAGVTQSPTHLIKTRGQQATLRCSPISGHTSVYWYQQALGLGLQFLLWYDEGEERNRGNFPPRFSGRQFPNYSSELNVNALELEDSALYLCASSHGTVSGRMDEQIFGPGTRLTVL.

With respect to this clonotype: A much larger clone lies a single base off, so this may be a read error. The CDR3 bases are TGTGCCTGGGGTGTACTTCAGAGCCCTGAAGCTTTCTTT. Encoded protein: CAWGVLQSPEAFF. This chain joins TRBV30 and TRBJ1-1; D unclear. The CDR3 contains 13 residues. Germline CDR1 and CDR2: GTSNPN and SVGIG (reference sequence). Complete variable domain (other parts from reference TRBV30 and TRBJ1-1): SQTIHQWPATLVQPVGSPLSLECTVEGTSNPNLYWYRQAAGRGLQLLFYSVGIGQISSEVPQNLSASRPQDRQFILSSKKLLLSDSGFYLCAWGVLQSPEAFFGQGTRLTVV.

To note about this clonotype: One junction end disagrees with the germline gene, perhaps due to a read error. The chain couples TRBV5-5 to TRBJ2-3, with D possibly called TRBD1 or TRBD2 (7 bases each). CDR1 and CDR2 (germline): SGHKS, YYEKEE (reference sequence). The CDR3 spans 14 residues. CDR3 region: CATQRGQSTDAQYF. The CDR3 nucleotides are TGTGCCACCCAGCGGGGACAGAGCACAGATGCGCAGTATTTT.

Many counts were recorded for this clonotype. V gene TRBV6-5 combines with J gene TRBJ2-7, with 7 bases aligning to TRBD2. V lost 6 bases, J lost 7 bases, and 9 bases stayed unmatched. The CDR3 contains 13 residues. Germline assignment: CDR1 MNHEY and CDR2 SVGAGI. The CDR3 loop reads CASSRRGRDEQYF. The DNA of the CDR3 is TGTGCCAGCAGCCGACGGGGGAGGGATGAGCAGTACTTC.

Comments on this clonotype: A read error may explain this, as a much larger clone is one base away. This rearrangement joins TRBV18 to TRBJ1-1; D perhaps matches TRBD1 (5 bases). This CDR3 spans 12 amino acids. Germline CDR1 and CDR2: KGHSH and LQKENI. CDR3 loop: CASSLVDTDAFF. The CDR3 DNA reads TGTGCCAGCTCTCTCGTGGACACTGACGCTTTCTTT.

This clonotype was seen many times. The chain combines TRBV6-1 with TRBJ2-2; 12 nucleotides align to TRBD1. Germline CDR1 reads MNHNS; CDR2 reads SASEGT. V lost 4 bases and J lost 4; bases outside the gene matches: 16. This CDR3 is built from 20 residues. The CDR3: CASSALPGTGGEFGTGELFF. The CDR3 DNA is TGTGCCAGCAGTGCGCTGCCAGGGACAGGGGGCGAATTTGGCACCGGGGAGCTGTTTTTT.

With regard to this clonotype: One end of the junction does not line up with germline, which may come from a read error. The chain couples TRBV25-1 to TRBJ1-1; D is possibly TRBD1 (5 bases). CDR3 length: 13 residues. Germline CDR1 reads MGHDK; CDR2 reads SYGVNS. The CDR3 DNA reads TGTGCCTGCAGTGGAGGGACTACGTATGAAGCTTTCTTT. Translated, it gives CACSGGTTYEAFF.

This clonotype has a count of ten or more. The CDR3 reads CASSDRAGTGELFF. CDR3 bases: TGTGCCAGCAGTGACAGGGCCGGTACCGGGGAGCTGTTTTTT. The chain has TRBV6-4 and TRBJ2-2; D is undetermined. The CDR3 runs 14 residues. Trimming cost V 2 bases and J 5 bases, with 9 bases left between them. The germline V gene encodes CDR1 MRHNA and CDR2 SNTAGT.

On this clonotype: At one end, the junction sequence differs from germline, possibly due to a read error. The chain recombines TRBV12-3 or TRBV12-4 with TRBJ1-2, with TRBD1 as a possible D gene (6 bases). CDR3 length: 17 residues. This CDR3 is CAGSSMDSFRKTYGYTF. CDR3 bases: TGTGCCGGCAGTTCTATGGACAGCTTCCGAAAGACCTATGGCTACACCTTC.

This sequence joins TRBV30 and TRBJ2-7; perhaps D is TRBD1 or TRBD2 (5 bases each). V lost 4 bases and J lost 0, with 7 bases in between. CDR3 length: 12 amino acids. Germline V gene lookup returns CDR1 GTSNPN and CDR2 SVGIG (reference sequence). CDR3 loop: CAWTGSSYEQYF. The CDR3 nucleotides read TGTGCCTGGACAGGGAGCTCCTACGAGCAGTACTTC.

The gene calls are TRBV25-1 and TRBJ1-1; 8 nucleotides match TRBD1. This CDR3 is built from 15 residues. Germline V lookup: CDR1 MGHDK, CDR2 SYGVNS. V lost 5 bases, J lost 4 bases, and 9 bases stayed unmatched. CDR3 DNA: TGTGCCAGCAGTTACTCTTTACAGGGGGTCACTGAAGCTTTCTTT. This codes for CASSYSLQGVTEAFF. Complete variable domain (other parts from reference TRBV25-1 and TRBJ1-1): EADIYQTPRYLVIGTGKKITLECSQTMGHDKMYWYQQDPGMELHLIHYSYGVNSTEKGDLSSESTVSRIRTEHFPLTLESARPSHTSQYLCASSYSLQGVTEAFFGQGTRLTVV.

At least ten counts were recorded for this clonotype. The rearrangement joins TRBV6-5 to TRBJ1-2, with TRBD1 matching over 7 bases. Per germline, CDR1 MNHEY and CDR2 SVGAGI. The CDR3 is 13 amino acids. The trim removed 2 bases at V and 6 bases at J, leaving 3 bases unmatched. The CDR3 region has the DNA TGTGCCAGCAGTTACCTCAGGGGGAATGGCTACACCTTC. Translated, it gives CASSYLRGNGYTF.

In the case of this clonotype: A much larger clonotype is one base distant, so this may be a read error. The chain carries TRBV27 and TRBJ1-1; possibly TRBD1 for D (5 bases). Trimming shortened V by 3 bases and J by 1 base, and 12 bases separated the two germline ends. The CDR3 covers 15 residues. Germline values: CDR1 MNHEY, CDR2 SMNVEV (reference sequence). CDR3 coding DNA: TGTGCCAGCAGTTTGGACTACAGGTGGAACACTGAAGCTTTCTTT. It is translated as CASSLDYRWNTEAFF.

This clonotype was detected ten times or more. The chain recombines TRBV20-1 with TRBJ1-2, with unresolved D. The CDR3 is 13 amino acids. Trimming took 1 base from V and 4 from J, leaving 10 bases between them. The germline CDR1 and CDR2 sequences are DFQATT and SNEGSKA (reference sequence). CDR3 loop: CSARAEGPYGYTF. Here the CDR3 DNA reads TGCAGTGCTAGAGCGGAAGGACCCTATGGCTACACCTTC.

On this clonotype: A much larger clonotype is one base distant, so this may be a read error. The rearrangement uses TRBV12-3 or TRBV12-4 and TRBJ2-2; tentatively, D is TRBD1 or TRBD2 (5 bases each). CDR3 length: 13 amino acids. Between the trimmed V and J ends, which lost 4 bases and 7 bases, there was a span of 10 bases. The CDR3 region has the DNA TGTGCCAGCAGTTCAGATGGGGGCGGGGAGCTGTTTTTT. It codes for CASSSDGGGELFF.

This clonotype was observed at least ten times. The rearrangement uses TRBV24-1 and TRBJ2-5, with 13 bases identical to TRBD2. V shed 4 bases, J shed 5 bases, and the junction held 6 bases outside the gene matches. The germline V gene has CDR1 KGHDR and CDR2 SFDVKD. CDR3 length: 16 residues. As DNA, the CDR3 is TGTGCCACCAGTGACATGGGACTAGCGGGGCGTGAGACCCAGTACTTC. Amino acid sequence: CATSDMGLAGRETQYF.

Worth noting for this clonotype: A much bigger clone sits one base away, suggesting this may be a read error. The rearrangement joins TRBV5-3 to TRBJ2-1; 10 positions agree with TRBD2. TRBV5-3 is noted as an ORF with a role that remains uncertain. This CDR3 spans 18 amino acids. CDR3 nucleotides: TGTGCCAGAAGCAAGATTCCGGGACTAGCGAAGAGACCTACGGTGCAGTGCTTC. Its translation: CARSKIPGLAKRPTVQCF.

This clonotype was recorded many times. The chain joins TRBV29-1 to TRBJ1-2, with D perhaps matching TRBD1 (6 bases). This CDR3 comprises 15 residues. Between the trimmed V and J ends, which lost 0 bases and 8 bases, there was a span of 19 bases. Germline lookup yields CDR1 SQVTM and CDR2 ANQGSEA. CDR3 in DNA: TGCAGCGTTGAAGATATGGGGGCGGGATTCGGAGGCTACACCTTC. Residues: CSVEDMGAGFGGYTF.

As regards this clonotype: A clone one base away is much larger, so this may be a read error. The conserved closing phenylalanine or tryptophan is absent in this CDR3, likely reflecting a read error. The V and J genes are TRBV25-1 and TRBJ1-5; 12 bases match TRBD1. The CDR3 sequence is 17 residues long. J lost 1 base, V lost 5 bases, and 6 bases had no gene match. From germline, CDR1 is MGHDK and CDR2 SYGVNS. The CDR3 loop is CASSPGTGGWSNQPQHL. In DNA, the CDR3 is TGTGCCAGCAGTCCCGGGACAGGGGGCTGGAGCAATCAGCCCCAGCATCTT.

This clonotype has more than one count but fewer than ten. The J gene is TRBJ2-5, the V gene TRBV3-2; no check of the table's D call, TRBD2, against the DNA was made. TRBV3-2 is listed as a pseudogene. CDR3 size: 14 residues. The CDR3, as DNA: TGTGCCAGCAGCCAAGAACTAGTTAGGGAGACCCAGTACTTC. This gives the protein CASSQELVRETQYF.

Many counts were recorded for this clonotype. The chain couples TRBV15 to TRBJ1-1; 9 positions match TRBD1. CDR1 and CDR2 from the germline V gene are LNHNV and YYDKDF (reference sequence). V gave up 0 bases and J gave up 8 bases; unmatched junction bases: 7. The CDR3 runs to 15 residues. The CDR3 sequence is CATSRDRGQGEEAFF. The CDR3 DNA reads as TGTGCCACCAGCAGAGATAGGGGACAGGGCGAAGAAGCTTTCTTT.

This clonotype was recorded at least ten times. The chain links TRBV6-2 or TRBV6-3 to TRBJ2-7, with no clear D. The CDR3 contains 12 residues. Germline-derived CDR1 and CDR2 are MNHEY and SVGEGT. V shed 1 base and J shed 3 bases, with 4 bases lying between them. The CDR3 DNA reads TGTGCCAGCAGTTACTTGAACTACGAGCAGTACTTC. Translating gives CASSYLNYEQYF.

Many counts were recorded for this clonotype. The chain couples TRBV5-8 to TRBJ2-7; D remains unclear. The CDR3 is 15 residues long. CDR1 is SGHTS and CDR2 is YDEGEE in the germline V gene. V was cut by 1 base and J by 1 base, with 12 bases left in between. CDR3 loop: CASSLRWGLSYEQYV. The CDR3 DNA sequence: TGTGCCAGCAGCTTGAGATGGGGATTGTCCTACGAGCAGTACGTC.

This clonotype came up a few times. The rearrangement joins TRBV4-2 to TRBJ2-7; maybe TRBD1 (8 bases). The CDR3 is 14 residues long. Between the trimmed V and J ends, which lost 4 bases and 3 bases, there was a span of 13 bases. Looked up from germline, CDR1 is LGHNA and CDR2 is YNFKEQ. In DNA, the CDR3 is TGTGCCAGCAGCCTGACAGGGGAGGGCTACGAGCAGTACTTC. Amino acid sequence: CASSLTGEGYEQYF.

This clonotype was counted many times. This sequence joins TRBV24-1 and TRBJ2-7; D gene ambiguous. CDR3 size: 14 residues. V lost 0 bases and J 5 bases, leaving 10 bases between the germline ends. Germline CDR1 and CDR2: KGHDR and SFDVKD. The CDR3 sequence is CATSDLQGSDEQYF. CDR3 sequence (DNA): TGTGCCACCAGTGATTTGCAAGGGTCCGACGAGCAGTACTTC.

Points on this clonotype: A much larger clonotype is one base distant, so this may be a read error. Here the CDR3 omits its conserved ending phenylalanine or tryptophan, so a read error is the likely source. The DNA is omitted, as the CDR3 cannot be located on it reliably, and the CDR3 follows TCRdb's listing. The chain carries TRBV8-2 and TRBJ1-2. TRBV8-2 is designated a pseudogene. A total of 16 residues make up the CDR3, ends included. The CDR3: CGSDRHDSRKTYGYTS.